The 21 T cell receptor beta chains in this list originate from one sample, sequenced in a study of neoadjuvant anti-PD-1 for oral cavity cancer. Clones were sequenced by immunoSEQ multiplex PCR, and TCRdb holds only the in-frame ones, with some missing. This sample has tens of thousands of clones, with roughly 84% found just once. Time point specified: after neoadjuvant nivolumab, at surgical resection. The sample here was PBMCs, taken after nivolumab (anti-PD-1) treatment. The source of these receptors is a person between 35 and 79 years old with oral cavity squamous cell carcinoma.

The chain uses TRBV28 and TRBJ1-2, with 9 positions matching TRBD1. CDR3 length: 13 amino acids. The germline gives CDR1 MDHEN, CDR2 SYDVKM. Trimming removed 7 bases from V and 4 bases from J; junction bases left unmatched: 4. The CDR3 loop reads CASTLTGGYGYTF. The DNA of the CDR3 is TGTGCCAGCACCCTGACAGGGGGCTATGGCTACACCTTC.

In DNA form, the CDR3 reads TGTGCCAGCAGTTTGGCCGGGAGGGATACGCAGTATTTT. It yields the protein CASSLAGRDTQYF. J is TRBJ2-3 and V is TRBV28, with 7 bases that match TRBD2. CDR1 is MDHEN and CDR2 is SYDVKM in the germline V gene. The length of the CDR3 is 13 residues. Trimming cost V 3 bases and J 6 bases; bases outside gene matches: 3.

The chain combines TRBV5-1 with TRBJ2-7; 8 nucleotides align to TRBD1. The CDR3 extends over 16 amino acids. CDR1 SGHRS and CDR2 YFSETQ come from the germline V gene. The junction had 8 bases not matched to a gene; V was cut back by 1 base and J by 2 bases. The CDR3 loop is CASSLTGGANAYEQYF. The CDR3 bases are TGCGCCAGCAGCTTGACAGGGGGTGCCAATGCCTACGAGCAGTACTTC. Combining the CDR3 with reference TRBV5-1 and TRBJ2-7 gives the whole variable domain KAGVTQTPRYLIKTRGQQVTLSCSPISGHRSVSWYQQTPGQGLQFLFEYFSETQRNKGNFPGRFSGRQFSNSRSEMNVSTLELGDSALYLCASSLTGGANAYEQYFGPGTRLTVT.

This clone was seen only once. The CDR3, as DNA: TGTGCCAGCAGGCGAGCGGAACAAGAGACCCAGTACTTC. It yields the protein CASRRAEQETQYF. The chain joins TRBV6-6 to TRBJ2-5; TRBD2 might be the D (5 bases). CDR1 and CDR2 from the germline V gene are MNHNY and SVGAGI (reference sequence). The CDR3 totals 13 residues. The V gene lost 6 bases and the J gene lost 2 bases, with 10 bases spanning the gap.

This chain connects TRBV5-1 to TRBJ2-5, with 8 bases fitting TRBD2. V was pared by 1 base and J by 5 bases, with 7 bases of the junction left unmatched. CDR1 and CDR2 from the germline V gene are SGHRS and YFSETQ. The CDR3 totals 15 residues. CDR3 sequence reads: CASSLSAGGSETQYF. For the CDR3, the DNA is TGCGCCAGCAGCTTGTCGGCGGGAGGCAGTGAGACCCAGTACTTC.

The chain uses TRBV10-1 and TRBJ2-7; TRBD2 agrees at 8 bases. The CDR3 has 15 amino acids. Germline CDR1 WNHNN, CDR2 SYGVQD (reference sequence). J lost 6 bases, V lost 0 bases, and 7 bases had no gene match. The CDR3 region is CASSESTGGRSEQYF. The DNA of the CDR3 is TGCGCCAGCAGTGAGTCAACGGGAGGGAGAAGCGAGCAGTACTTC.

The CDR3 bases are TGCGCCAGCAGTGAGTCCTCCGGGACAGGCTATGAGCAGTACTTC. Translation gives CASSESSGTGYEQYF. This chain joins TRBV10-2 and TRBJ2-7, with 8 bases that match TRBD1. Germline V gene sequence: CDR1 WSHSY, CDR2 SAAADI. The CDR3 is 15 amino acids. Trimming took 0 bases from V and 7 from J; bases not matched to a gene: 8.

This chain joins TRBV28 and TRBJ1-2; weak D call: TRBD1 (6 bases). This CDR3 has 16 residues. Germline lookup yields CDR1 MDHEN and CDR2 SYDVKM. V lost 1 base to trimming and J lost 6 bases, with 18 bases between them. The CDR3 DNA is TGTGCCAGCAGTTTATCAGGGGCTACCGCAGATCATGGCTACACCTTC. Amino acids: CASSLSGATADHGYTF.

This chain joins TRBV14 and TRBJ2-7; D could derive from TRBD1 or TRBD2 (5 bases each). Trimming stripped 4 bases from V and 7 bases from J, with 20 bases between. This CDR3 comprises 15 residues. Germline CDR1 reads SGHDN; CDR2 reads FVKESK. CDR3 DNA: TGTGCCAGCAGCCCCCGGGGCGCCTTCATAAGGGAGCAGTACTTC. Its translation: CASSPRGAFIREQYF.

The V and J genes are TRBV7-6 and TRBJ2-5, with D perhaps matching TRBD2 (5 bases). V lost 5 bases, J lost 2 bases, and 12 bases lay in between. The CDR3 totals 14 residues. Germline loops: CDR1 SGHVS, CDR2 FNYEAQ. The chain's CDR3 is CASSPRRGQETQYF. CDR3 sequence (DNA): TGTGCCAGCAGCCCTCGACGGGGTCAAGAGACCCAGTACTTC.

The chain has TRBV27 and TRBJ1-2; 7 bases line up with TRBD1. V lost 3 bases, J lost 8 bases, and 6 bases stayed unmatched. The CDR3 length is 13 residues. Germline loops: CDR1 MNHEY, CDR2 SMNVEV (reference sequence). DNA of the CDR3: TGTGCCAGCAGTTTTGAGGGGGCGCAAGGCTACACCTTC. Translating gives CASSFEGAQGYTF.

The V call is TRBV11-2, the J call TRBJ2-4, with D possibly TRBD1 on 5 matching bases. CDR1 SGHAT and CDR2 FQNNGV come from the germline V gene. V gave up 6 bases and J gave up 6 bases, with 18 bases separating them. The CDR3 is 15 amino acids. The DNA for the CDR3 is TGTGCCAGCAGTCTCAGGGTTTCGGTCGGAAACATTCAGTACTTC. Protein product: CASSLRVSVGNIQYF.

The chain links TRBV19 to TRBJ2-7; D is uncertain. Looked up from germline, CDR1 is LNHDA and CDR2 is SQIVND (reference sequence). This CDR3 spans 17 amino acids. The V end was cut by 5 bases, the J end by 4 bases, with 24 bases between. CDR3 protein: CASSQTNSPGLGYEQYF. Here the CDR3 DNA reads TGTGCCAGTAGTCAAACAAATTCACCTGGGTTGGGTTACGAGCAGTACTTC.

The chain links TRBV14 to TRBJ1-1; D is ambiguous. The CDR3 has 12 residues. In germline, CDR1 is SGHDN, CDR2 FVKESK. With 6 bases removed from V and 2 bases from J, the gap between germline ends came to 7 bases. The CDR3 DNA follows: TGTGCCAGCAGTTATTCCAACACTGAAGCTTTCTTT. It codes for CASSYSNTEAFF.

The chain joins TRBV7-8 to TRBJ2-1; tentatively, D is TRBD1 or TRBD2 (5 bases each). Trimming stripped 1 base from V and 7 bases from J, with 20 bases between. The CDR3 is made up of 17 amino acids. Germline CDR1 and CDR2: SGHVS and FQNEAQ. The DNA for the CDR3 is TGTGCCAGCAGCTTAGGATCCGGGACGGCGATTGGAAATGAGCAGTTCTTC. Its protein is CASSLGSGTAIGNEQFF.

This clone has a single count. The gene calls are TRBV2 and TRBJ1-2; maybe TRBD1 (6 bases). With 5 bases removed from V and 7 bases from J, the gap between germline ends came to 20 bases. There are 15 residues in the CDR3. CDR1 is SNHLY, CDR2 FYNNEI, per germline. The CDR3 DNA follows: TGTGCCAGCAGTAATACCCAACAACAGGGCCGTGGCTACACCTTC. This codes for CASSNTQQQGRGYTF. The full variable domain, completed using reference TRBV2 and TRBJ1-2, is EPEVTQTPSHQVTQMGQEVILRCVPISNHLYFYWYRQILGQKVEFLVSFYNNEISEKSEIFDDQFSVERPDGSNFTLKIRSTKLEDSAMYFCASSNTQQQGRGYTFGSGTRLTVV.

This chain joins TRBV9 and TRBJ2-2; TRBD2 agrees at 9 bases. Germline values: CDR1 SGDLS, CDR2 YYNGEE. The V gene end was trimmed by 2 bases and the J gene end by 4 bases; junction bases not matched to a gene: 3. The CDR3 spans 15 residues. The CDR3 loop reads CASSVRAGGTGELFF. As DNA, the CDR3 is TGTGCCAGCAGCGTCCGAGCGGGGGGCACCGGGGAGCTGTTTTTT.

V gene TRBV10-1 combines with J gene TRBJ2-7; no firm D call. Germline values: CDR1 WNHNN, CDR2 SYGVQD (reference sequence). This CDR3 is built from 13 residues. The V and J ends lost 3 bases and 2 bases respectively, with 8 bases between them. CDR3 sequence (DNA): TGCGCCAGCAGTGACCTGACCGCCTACGAGCAGTACTTC. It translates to CASSDLTAYEQYF.

The CDR3 protein is CASSGRNQHF. The CDR3 DNA follows: TGTGCCAGCAGTGGGCGGAACCAGCATTTT. The chain links TRBV28 to TRBJ1-5, with no clear D. There are 10 residues in the CDR3. The V end was cut by 5 bases, the J end by 12 bases, with 8 bases between. Per the germline V gene, CDR1 is MDHEN and CDR2 is SYDVKM.

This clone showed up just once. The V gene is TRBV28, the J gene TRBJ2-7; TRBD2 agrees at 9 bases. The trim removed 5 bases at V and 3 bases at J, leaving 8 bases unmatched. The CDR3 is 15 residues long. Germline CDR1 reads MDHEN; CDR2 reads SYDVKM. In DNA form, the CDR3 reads TGTGCCAGCAGTCTTAGCGGGAGAGCCCACTACGAGCAGTACTTC. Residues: CASSLSGRAHYEQYF. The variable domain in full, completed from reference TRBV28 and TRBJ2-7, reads DVKVTQSSRYLVKRTGEKVFLECVQDMDHENMFWYRQDPGLGLRLIYFSYDVKMKEKGDIPEGYSVSREKKERFSLILESASTNQTSMYLCASSLSGRAHYEQYFGPGTRLTVT.

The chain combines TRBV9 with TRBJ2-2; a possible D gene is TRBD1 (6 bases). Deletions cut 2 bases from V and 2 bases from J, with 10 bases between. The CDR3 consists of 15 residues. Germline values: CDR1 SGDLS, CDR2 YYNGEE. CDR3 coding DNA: TGTGCCAGCAGCGTCGCCGGGACAAACACCGGGGAGCTGTTTTTT. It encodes CASSVAGTNTGELFF.